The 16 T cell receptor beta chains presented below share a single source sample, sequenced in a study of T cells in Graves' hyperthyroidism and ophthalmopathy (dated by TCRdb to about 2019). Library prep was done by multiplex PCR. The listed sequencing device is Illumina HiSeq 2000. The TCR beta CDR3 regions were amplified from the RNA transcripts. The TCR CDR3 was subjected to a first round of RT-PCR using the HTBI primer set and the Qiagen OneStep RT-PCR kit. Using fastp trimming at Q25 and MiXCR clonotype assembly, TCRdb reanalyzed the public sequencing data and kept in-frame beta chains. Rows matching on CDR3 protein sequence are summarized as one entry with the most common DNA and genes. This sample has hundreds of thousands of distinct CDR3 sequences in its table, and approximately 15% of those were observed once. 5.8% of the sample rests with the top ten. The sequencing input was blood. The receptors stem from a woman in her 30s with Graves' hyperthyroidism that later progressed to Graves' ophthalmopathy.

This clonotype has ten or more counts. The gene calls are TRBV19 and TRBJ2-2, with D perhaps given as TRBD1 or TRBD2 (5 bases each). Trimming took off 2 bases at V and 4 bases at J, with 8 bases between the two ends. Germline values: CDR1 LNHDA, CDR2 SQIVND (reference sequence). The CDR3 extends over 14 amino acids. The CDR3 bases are TGTGCCAGTAGTATATCAGGGAGCACCGGGGAGCTGTTTTTT. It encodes CASSISGSTGELFF. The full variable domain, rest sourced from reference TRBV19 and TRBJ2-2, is DGGITQSPKYLFRKEGQNVTLSCEQNLNHDAMYWYRQDPGQGLRLIYYSQIVNDFQKGDIAEGYSVSREKKESFPLTVTSAQKNPTAFYLCASSISGSTGELFFGEGSRLTVL.

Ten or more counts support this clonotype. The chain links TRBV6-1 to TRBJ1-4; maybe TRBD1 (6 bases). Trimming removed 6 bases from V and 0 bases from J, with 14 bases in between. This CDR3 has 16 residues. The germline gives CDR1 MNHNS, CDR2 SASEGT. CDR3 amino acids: CASSRGGGATNEKLFF. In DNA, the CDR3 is TGTGCCAGCAGCCGCGGGGGGGGCGCAACTAATGAAAAACTGTTTTTT.

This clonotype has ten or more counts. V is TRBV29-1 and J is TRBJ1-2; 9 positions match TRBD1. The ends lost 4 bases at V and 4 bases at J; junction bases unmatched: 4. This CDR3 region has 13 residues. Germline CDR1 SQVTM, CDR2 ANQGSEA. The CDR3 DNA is TGCAGCGTTGGACAGGGGGACCTCTATGGCTACACCTTC. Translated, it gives CSVGQGDLYGYTF.

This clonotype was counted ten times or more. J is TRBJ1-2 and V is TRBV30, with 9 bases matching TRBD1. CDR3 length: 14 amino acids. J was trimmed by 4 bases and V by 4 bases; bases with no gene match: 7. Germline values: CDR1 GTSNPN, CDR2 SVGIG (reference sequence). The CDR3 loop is CAWTGTGYIYGYTF. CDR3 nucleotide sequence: TGTGCCTGGACCGGGACAGGGTATATCTATGGCTACACCTTC.

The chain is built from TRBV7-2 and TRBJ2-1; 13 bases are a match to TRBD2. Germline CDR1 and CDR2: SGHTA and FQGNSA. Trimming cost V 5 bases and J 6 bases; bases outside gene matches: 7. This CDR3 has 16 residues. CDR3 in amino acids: CASSRLTSGRPNEQFF. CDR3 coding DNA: TGTGCCAGCAGCCGTTTGACTAGCGGGAGGCCCAATGAGCAGTTCTTC.

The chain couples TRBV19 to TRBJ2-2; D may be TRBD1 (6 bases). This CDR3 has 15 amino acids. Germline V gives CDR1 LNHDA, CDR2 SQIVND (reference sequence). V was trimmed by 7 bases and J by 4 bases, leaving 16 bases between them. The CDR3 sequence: CASTPGQTFTGELFF. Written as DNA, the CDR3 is TGTGCCAGTACACCAGGACAGACTTTCACCGGGGAGCTGTTTTTT.

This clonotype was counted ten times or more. The CDR3 bases are TGTGCCTGGGCCGGGGGGGGCAATCAGCCCCAGCATTTT. It codes for CAWAGGGNQPQHF. The chain recombines TRBV30 with TRBJ1-5, with D perhaps matching TRBD1 (5 bases). Germline CDR1 GTSNPN, CDR2 SVGIG (reference sequence). The ends were cut back, 5 bases at V and 2 bases at J, with 10 bases in the middle. This CDR3 has 13 amino acids.

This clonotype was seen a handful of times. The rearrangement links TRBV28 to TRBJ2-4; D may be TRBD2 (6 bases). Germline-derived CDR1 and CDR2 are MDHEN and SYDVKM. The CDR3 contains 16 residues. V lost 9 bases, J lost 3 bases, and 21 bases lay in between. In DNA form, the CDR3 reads TGTGCCAGTTTCAGCGCCGGGGGAGAGGGCAAAAACATTCAGTACTTC. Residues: CASFSAGGEGKNIQYF.

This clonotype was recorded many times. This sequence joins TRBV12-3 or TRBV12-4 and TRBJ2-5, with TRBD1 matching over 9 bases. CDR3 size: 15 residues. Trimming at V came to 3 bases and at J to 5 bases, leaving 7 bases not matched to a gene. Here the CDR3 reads CASSLPGQGSETQYF. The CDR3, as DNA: TGTGCCAGCAGTTTGCCGGGACAGGGCTCGGAGACCCAGTACTTC.

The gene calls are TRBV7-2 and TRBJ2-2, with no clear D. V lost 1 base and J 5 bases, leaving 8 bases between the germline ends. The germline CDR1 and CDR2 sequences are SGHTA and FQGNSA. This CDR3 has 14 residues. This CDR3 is CASSLGMETGELFF. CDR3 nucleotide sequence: TGTGCCAGCAGCTTAGGGATGGAAACCGGGGAGCTGTTTTTT.

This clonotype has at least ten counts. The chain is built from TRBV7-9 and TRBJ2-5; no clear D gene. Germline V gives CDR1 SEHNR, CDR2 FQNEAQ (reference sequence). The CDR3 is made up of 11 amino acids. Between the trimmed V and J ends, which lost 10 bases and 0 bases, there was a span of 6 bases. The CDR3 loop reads CAILYQETQYF. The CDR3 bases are TGTGCCATTCTTTACCAAGAGACCCAGTACTTC.

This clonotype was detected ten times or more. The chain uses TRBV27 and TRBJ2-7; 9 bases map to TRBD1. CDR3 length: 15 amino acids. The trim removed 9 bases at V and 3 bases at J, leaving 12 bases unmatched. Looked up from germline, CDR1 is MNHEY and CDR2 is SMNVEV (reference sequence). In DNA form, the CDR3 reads TGTGCCAGTAGCCAACAGGGGGCGTTTAGCTACGAGCAGTACTTC. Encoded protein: CASSQQGAFSYEQYF.

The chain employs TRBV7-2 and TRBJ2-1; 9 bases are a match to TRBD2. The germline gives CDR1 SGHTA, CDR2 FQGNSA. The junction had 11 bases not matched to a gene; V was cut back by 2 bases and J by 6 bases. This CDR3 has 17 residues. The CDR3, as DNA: TGTGCCAGCAGCTTAATTTTGGGCGGGAGGGCCGGCAATGAGCAGTTCTTC. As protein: CASSLILGGRAGNEQFF. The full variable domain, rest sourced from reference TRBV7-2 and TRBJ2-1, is GAGVSQSPSNKVTEKGKDVELRCDPISGHTALYWYRQSLGQGLEFLIYFQGNSAPDKSGLPSDRFSAERTGGSVSTLTIQRTQQEDSAVYLCASSLILGGRAGNEQFFGPGTRLTVL.

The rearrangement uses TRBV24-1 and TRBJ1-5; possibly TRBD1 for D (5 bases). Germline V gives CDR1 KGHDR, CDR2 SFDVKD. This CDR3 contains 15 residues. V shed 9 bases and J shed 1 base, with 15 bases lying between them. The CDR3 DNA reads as TGTGCCACCGCCGAGGGCAGGGTCAGCAATCAGCCCCAGCATTTT. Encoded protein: CATAEGRVSNQPQHF.

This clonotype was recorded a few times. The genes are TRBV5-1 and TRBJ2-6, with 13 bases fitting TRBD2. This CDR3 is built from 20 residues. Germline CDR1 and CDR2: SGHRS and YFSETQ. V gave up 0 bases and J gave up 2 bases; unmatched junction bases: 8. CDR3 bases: TGCGCCAGCAGCTTGGTTCGAAGACTAGCGGGAGGTCCTGGGGCCAACGTCCTGACTTTC. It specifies CASSLVRRLAGGPGANVLTF.

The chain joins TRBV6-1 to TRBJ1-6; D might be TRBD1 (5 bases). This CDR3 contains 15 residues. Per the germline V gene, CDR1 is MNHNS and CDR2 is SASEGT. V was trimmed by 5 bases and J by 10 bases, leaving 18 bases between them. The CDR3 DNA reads TGTGCCAGCAGTCTAAAGGAGGGGCGGGAGTCACCCCTCCACTTT. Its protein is CASSLKEGRESPLHF.